The next 27 T cell receptor beta chains were all read from a single sample in a study of T cells in localized non-small cell lung cancer. Data came from immunoSEQ multiplex PCR; TCRdb stores just in-frame clones and leaves some out. This table holds 26,000 or so clones, 88% found once. Material: peripheral blood, obtained before any cancer treatment. The receptor source for this set is an older female donor with stage II squamous cell lung carcinoma.

The chain joins TRBV18 to TRBJ1-5; no reliable D call. Deletions cut 1 base from V and 3 bases from J, with 7 bases between. CDR1 and CDR2 from the germline V gene are KGHSH and LQKENI. This CDR3 is 14 amino acids long. Written as DNA, the CDR3 is TGTGCCAGCTCACCACAGGGAAACAATCAGCCCCAGCATTTT. Translation: CASSPQGNNQPQHF. The complete variable domain, with remaining parts taken from reference TRBV18 and TRBJ1-5, reads NAGVMQNPRHLVRRRGQEARLRCSPMKGHSHVYWYRQLPEEGLKFMVYLQKENIIDESGMPKERFSAEFPKEGPSILRIQQVVRGDSAAYFCASSPQGNNQPQHFGDGTRLSIL.

V is TRBV5-1 and J is TRBJ2-2; weak D call: TRBD1 (5 bases). Per germline, CDR1 SGHRS and CDR2 YFSETQ. The V and J ends lost 4 bases and 1 base respectively, with 14 bases between them. The CDR3 length is 16 residues. The CDR3 DNA follows: TGCGCCAGCAGCCCCACAGGCTCCTGGAACACCGGGGAGCTGTTTTTT. This translates into CASSPTGSWNTGELFF.

The chain is built from TRBV28 and TRBJ1-1, with 7 bases lining up with TRBD1. With 9 bases clipped from V and 0 bases from J, the junction kept 10 bases outside the gene matches. Germline lookup yields CDR1 MDHEN and CDR2 SYDVKM. The CDR3 has 15 residues. Here the CDR3 DNA reads TGTGCCAGTCCACCGGGACAGCCCATGAACACTGAAGCTTTCTTT. It is translated as CASPPGQPMNTEAFF.

The chain couples TRBV7-8 to TRBJ1-2; TRBD1 is a possible D gene (6 bases). V was clipped by 1 base and J by 7 bases, with 19 bases between them. The V gene's germline CDR1 is SGHVS and CDR2 FQNEAQ. This CDR3 is built from 16 residues. In DNA, the CDR3 is TGTGCCAGCAGCTTAGGAGCCGGCAGGGACATGGGTGGCTACACCTTC. This encodes CASSLGAGRDMGGYTF.

This clone was counted a single time. The rearrangement links TRBV5-1 to TRBJ2-3, with 8 positions matching TRBD2. The CDR3 has 14 amino acids. The V segment lost 4 bases and the J segment 6 bases; nucleotides outside the gene matches: 7. From germline, CDR1 is SGHRS and CDR2 YFSETQ. The CDR3 reads CASSQGLVLDTQYF. The CDR3 nucleotides are TGCGCCAGCAGCCAGGGACTAGTGTTGGATACGCAGTATTTT. Full variable domain (outside the CDR3, taken from reference TRBV5-1 and TRBJ2-3): KAGVTQTPRYLIKTRGQQVTLSCSPISGHRSVSWYQQTPGQGLQFLFEYFSETQRNKGNFPGRFSGRQFSNSRSEMNVSTLELGDSALYLCASSQGLVLDTQYFGPGTRLTVL.

The chain joins TRBV5-5 to TRBJ2-4; no definite D call. Trimming pared 2 bases from V and 0 bases from J, leaving 6 bases between. CDR3 length equals 14 residues. In germline, CDR1 is SGHKS, CDR2 YYEKEE (reference sequence). CDR3 protein: CASSFGVAKNIQYF. The CDR3 bases are TGTGCCAGCAGCTTTGGAGTAGCCAAAAACATTCAGTACTTC.

V usage is TRBV6-4 and J usage is TRBJ1-5; maybe TRBD1 (5 bases). CDR1 and CDR2 (germline): MRHNA, SNTAGT. The ends were cut back, 6 bases at V and 2 bases at J, with 17 bases in the middle. This CDR3 spans 16 amino acids. In nucleotides, the CDR3 is TGTGCCAGCAGCGCCTCTCCCGGGGGGGGCAATCAGCCCCAGCATTTT. This sequence encodes CASSASPGGGNQPQHF.

This clone was found a few times. An end of the junction differs from the germline gene, which may be a read error. The V call is TRBV19, the J call TRBJ1-5; D gene uncertain. Germline V CDR1 and CDR2: LNHDA, SQIVND (reference sequence). The CDR3 length is 17 residues. CDR3 sequence: CASTISYSAQNNQPQHF. The CDR3 DNA reads TGTGCCAGTACTATATCCTATTCAGCGCAAAACAATCAGCCCCAGCATTTT.

The CDR3, as DNA: TGTGCCAGCAGCCAGCACAGGGGGCGAACAGATACGCAGTATTTT. Protein: CASSQHRGRTDTQYF. This chain joins TRBV7-8 and TRBJ2-3; 9 bases agree with TRBD1. The CDR3 is 15 amino acids. Germline CDR1 reads SGHVS; CDR2 reads FQNEAQ. V was clipped by 5 bases and J by 3 bases; unmatched bases: 6.

The chain uses TRBV7-3 and TRBJ1-2; D is perhaps TRBD1 (5 bases). The CDR3 extends over 13 amino acids. V was trimmed by 5 bases and J by 12 bases, leaving 19 bases between them. Germline V gene data show CDR1 as SGHTA and CDR2 as FQGTGA. The CDR3 DNA is TGTGCCAGCAGCCAAGGCCCGGGGGGGTTGAACACCTTC. Translating it yields CASSQGPGGLNTF.

The J gene is TRBJ2-3, the V gene TRBV29-1; D call uncertain. The CDR3 has 13 amino acids. CDR1 is SQVTM and CDR2 is ANQGSEA in the germline V gene. V was pared by 4 bases and J by 4 bases, with 12 bases between. The CDR3 sequence is CSVADGSADTQYF. CDR3 in DNA: TGCAGCGTTGCAGACGGTTCAGCAGATACGCAGTATTTT.

The chain joins TRBV19 to TRBJ1-4, with TRBD1 as a possible D gene (5 bases). The germline V gene encodes CDR1 LNHDA and CDR2 SQIVND (reference sequence). V lost 1 base, J lost 5 bases, and 11 bases lay in between. The CDR3 is 15 amino acids. The CDR3 loop reads CASSIGGTYNEKLFF. The DNA for the CDR3 is TGTGCCAGTAGTATAGGAGGGACGTACAATGAAAAACTGTTTTTT.

This chain's CDR3 is CASSPGLGNTEAFF. For the CDR3, the DNA is TGTGCCAGCTCACCAGGGTTAGGGAACACTGAAGCTTTCTTT. The chain is built from TRBV18 and TRBJ1-1, with no clear D. This CDR3 is built from 14 residues. Germline V gene lookup returns CDR1 KGHSH and CDR2 LQKENI. With 2 bases removed from V and 1 base from J, the gap between germline ends came to 8 bases.

The gene calls are TRBV6-5 and TRBJ2-1; D remains unclear. Germline V gene sequence: CDR1 MNHEY, CDR2 SVGAGI. This CDR3 is built from 15 residues. The V end lost 6 bases, the J end lost 4 bases, and 16 bases lay between the germline ends. The CDR3 nucleotides read TGTGCCAGCAGGCCAAGCCCTACGCCGTACAATGAGCAGTTCTTC. It encodes CASRPSPTPYNEQFF.

The rearrangement uses TRBV7-3 and TRBJ2-7; no clear D gene. Germline V gene lookup returns CDR1 SGHTA and CDR2 FQGTGA. This CDR3 is built from 12 residues. Between the trimmed V and J ends, which lost 4 bases and 6 bases, there was a span of 10 bases. CDR3 loop: CASSSHLGEQYF. The CDR3 nucleotides read TGTGCCAGCAGCTCCCACTTAGGCGAGCAGTACTTC.

V is TRBV11-2 and J is TRBJ2-1; D call uncertain. V lost 2 bases to trimming and J lost 7 bases, with 12 bases between them. In germline, CDR1 is SGHAT, CDR2 FQNNGV. The CDR3 contains 14 residues. CDR3 coding DNA: TGTGCCAGCAGCTTAATTATGGCTAGTAATGAGCAGTTCTTC. This codes for CASSLIMASNEQFF.

The chain has TRBV5-1 and TRBJ2-6; D unresolved. Trimming cost V 0 bases and J 1 base, with 11 bases left between them. This CDR3 is 17 amino acids long. Germline CDR1 reads SGHRS; CDR2 reads YFSETQ. CDR3 coding DNA: TGCGCCAGCAGCTTGGAACTGATAGCTTCTGGGGCCAACGTCCTGACTTTC. Encoded protein: CASSLELIASGANVLTF.

The J gene is TRBJ2-1, the V gene TRBV6-1; weak D call: TRBD1 (5 bases). Deletions cut 7 bases from V and 10 bases from J, with 17 bases between. The germline V gene encodes CDR1 MNHNS and CDR2 SASEGT. This CDR3 is built from 13 residues. In DNA, the CDR3 is TGTGCCAGCAAAACACAGGACACCTTCGAGCAGTTCTTC. Protein: CASKTQDTFEQFF.

J is TRBJ2-6 and V is TRBV6-1, with unresolved D. The CDR3 is 13 residues long. Trimming pared 8 bases from V and 8 bases from J, leaving 13 bases between. CDR1 and CDR2 from the germline V gene are MNHNS and SASEGT. In DNA, the CDR3 is TGTGCCAGCCAGATTGGGGTGTCCAACGTCCTGACTTTC. Protein sequence: CASQIGVSNVLTF.

V gene TRBV9 combines with J gene TRBJ2-3; TRBD1 aligns across 8 bases. V lost 1 base to trimming and J lost 4 bases; unmatched junction nucleotides: 5. In germline, CDR1 is SGDLS, CDR2 YYNGEE. This CDR3 region has 15 residues. CDR3 nucleotide sequence: TGTGCCAGCAGCGTACCCACAGGGGGGCCAGATACGCAGTATTTT. Protein sequence: CASSVPTGGPDTQYF.

V is TRBV18 and J is TRBJ1-4; 8 nucleotides match TRBD1. Germline values: CDR1 KGHSH, CDR2 LQKENI. This CDR3 has 14 residues. The J segment lost 6 bases and the V segment lost 0 bases, leaving 0 bases of the junction unmatched. The CDR3 bases are TGTGCCAGCTCACCACCGGGACAGGATGAAAAACTGTTTTTT. Translation gives CASSPPGQDEKLFF. Looking up the rest from reference TRBV18 and TRBJ1-4 gives the full variable domain: NAGVMQNPRHLVRRRGQEARLRCSPMKGHSHVYWYRQLPEEGLKFMVYLQKENIIDESGMPKERFSAEFPKEGPSILRIQQVVRGDSAAYFCASSPPGQDEKLFFGSGTQLSVL.

V usage is TRBV9 and J usage is TRBJ2-5; the D is unclear. CDR1 and CDR2 from the germline V gene are SGDLS and YYNGEE. This CDR3 spans 14 amino acids. With 0 bases removed from V and 1 base from J, the gap between germline ends came to 7 bases. CDR3 in DNA: TGTGCCAGCAGCGTAGCAGGCCTCCAAGAGACCCAGTACTTC. This translates into CASSVAGLQETQYF.

This rearrangement joins TRBV10-1 to TRBJ1-1, with unresolved D. Germline V lookup: CDR1 WNHNN, CDR2 SYGVQD (reference sequence). V was shortened by 3 bases and J by 11 bases, with 16 bases between the two germline ends. There are 13 residues in the CDR3. The CDR3 is CASSDVSWGSAFF. CDR3 nucleotides: TGCGCCAGCAGTGACGTATCTTGGGGTTCCGCTTTCTTT.

V usage is TRBV19 and J usage is TRBJ2-1, with D unclear. The V gene lost 2 bases and the J gene lost 8 bases, with 13 bases spanning the gap. The germline V gene has CDR1 LNHDA and CDR2 SQIVND (reference sequence). The length of the CDR3 is 14 residues. CDR3 in amino acids: CASSIQDPGHEQFF. The CDR3 DNA sequence: TGTGCCAGTAGTATACAGGATCCAGGCCATGAGCAGTTCTTC. The whole variable domain, remainder taken from reference TRBV19 and TRBJ2-1, is DGGITQSPKYLFRKEGQNVTLSCEQNLNHDAMYWYRQDPGQGLRLIYYSQIVNDFQKGDIAEGYSVSREKKESFPLTVTSAQKNPTAFYLCASSIQDPGHEQFFGPGTRLTVL.

This chain connects TRBV11-2 to TRBJ2-3; 8 bases align to TRBD2. This CDR3 spans 16 amino acids. Trimming removed 1 base from V and 1 base from J; junction bases left unmatched: 4. Germline loops: CDR1 SGHAT, CDR2 FQNNGV. CDR3 loop: CASSLGVSGGTDTQYF. In nucleotides, the CDR3 is TGTGCCAGCAGCTTAGGGGTTAGCGGGGGCACAGATACGCAGTATTTT.

This rearrangement joins TRBV19 to TRBJ2-3, with 10 bases identical to TRBD2. The V gene's germline CDR1 is LNHDA and CDR2 SQIVND (reference sequence). After removal of 10 bases from V and 3 bases from J, the junction contained 16 bases not matched to a gene. The CDR3 consists of 17 residues. The CDR3 DNA reads TGTGCCATCGGGGGGGCTAGCGGGAGTGGAAGTACAGATACGCAGTATTTT. It specifies CAIGGASGSGSTDTQYF.

The chain uses TRBV6-1 and TRBJ1-1, with D possibly matching TRBD1 (6 bases). Germline V gives CDR1 MNHNS, CDR2 SASEGT. This CDR3 has 15 residues. V lost 7 bases and J lost 6, with 21 bases in between. The CDR3 loop is CASKSLQGYIAEAFF. The CDR3 DNA reads as TGTGCCAGCAAATCTTTGCAGGGGTATATCGCTGAAGCTTTCTTT.